Shown below are 12 T cell receptor beta chains from a single sample sequenced in a study of metastatic and nonmetastatic thyroid tumors. TCRdb redid the clone calls on the PCR reads using MiXCR. The profile shows under 30,000 clones, over 15% of them singletons. All patients were treatment-naive before thyroid surgery. The specimen was blood. The receptors here all came from a male donor with papillary thyroid cancer or a benign thyroid nodule (not recorded which). Some clones in this sample may be carry-over from other donors' samples.

This clone was found many times. V is TRBV20-1 and J is TRBJ2-3; D is unclear. Deletions cut 3 bases from V and 1 base from J, with 11 bases between. Per germline, CDR1 DFQATT and CDR2 SNEGSKA (reference sequence). This CDR3 is built from 14 residues. The CDR3 loop is CSASADGRTDTQYF. In DNA form, the CDR3 reads TGCAGTGCTAGTGCGGACGGCCGCACAGATACGCAGTATTTT.

This clone was detected many times. The same CDR3 can be traced to other DNA sequences in this sample. The J gene is TRBJ2-7, the V gene TRBV19; weak D call: TRBD2 (5 bases). This CDR3 is 15 amino acids long. Germline V CDR1 and CDR2: LNHDA, SQIVND (reference sequence). Trimming cost V 1 base and J 5 bases, with 15 bases left between them. CDR3 nucleotides: TGTGCCAGTAGTATAGTTGGAAGGCGGGCCGACGAGCAGTACTTC. Protein product: CASSIVGRRADEQYF.

Ten or more counts support this clone. A much larger clone differs by one base, so this may be a read error. Different DNA sequences within this sample yield the same CDR3. J is TRBJ2-3 and V is TRBV5-1; 11 positions agree with TRBD1. The germline CDR1 and CDR2 sequences are SGHRS and YFSETQ. The CDR3 contains 17 residues. The CDR3 sequence: CASSTAGTGGVTDTQYF. In nucleotides, the CDR3 is TGCGCTAGCAGCACAGCCGGGACAGGGGGTGTGACAGATACGCAGTATTTT.

This clone has a count of ten or more. J is TRBJ2-1 and V is TRBV4-2; the match to TRBD2 covers 10 bases. The CDR3 extends over 15 amino acids. CDR1 is LGHNA and CDR2 is YNFKEQ in the germline V gene. Trimming removed 4 bases from V and 7 bases from J; junction bases left unmatched: 7. CDR3: CASSLQREGVNEQFF. CDR3 DNA sequence: TGTGCCAGCAGCCTACAGCGGGAGGGAGTAAATGAGCAGTTCTTC.

There are many counts of this clone. The chain uses TRBV28 and TRBJ2-7; 16 bases align to TRBD2. CDR3 length equals 19 residues. J lost 7 bases, V lost 7 bases, and 19 bases had no gene match. Germline lookup yields CDR1 MDHEN and CDR2 SYDVKM. CDR3 protein: CASTNLPGTSGRGRREQYF. The CDR3 DNA sequence: TGTGCCAGCACGAACCTTCCCGGGACTAGCGGGAGGGGTCGGAGGGAGCAGTACTTC.

This clone was seen at least ten times. This chain joins TRBV28 and TRBJ2-2, with D possibly matching TRBD2 (5 bases). The germline gives CDR1 MDHEN, CDR2 SYDVKM. The V end was cut by 6 bases, the J end by 0 bases, with 8 bases between. There are 14 residues in the CDR3. The CDR3 DNA is TGTGCCAGCAGGAAGAGGGCGAACACCGGGGAGCTGTTTTTT. Its translation is CASRKRANTGELFF.

This clone was detected ten times or more. The chain uses TRBV19 and TRBJ2-5, with TRBD1 identical over 8 bases. The V gene end was trimmed by 6 bases and the J gene end by 4 bases; junction bases not matched to a gene: 4. From germline, CDR1 is LNHDA and CDR2 SQIVND (reference sequence). The CDR3 has 13 amino acids. DNA for the CDR3: TGTGCCAGTAGAGGACAGGGAACAGAGACCCAGTACTTC. As protein: CASRGQGTETQYF.

The V gene is TRBV2, the J gene TRBJ2-7, with TRBD2 as a possible D gene (5 bases). The CDR3 totals 15 residues. V was shortened by 2 bases and J by 2 bases, with 13 bases between the two germline ends. Germline CDR1 reads SNHLY; CDR2 reads FYNNEI. In nucleotides, the CDR3 is TGTGCCAGCAGTGAATATAGGACTCCTGCCTACGAGCAGTACTTC. Translating it yields CASSEYRTPAYEQYF. Full variable domain (missing parts from reference TRBV2 and TRBJ2-7): EPEVTQTPSHQVTQMGQEVILRCVPISNHLYFYWYRQILGQKVEFLVSFYNNEISEKSEIFDDQFSVERPDGSNFTLKIRSTKLEDSAMYFCASSEYRTPAYEQYFGPGTRLTVT.

The CDR3 DNA reads TGTGCCAGCAGTGGGACTAGCGGGAGTACTAATGAGCAGTTCTTC. Its protein is CASSGTSGSTNEQFF. The chain is built from TRBV2 and TRBJ2-1; 13 bases agree with TRBD2. The CDR3 has 15 amino acids. CDR1 SNHLY and CDR2 FYNNEI come from the germline V gene. The V gene end was trimmed by 4 bases and the J gene end by 7 bases; junction bases not matched to a gene: 4.

This clone occurred many times. The V call is TRBV5-1, the J call TRBJ2-3; possibly TRBD1 for D (6 bases). Per the germline V gene, CDR1 is SGHRS and CDR2 is YFSETQ. V lost 0 bases, J lost 0 bases, and 8 bases lay in between. The CDR3 sequence is 15 residues long. The CDR3, as DNA: TGCGCCAGCAGCTTGGGGGGGCTAAGCACAGATACGCAGTATTTT. It encodes CASSLGGLSTDTQYF.

The table lists this clone with many counts. The chain is built from TRBV6-1 and TRBJ2-2, with unresolved D. Germline CDR1 MNHNS, CDR2 SASEGT. The V gene lost 6 bases and the J gene lost 8 bases, with 4 bases spanning the gap. The length of the CDR3 is 10 residues. This CDR3 reads CASRIGELFF. The DNA of the CDR3 is TGTGCCAGCAGAATAGGGGAGCTGTTTTTT.

Ten or more counts support this clone. The chain's CDR3 is CASSKYWQETQYF. CDR3 nucleotides: TGTGCCAGCAGCAAATATTGGCAAGAGACCCAGTACTTC. V gene TRBV6-1 combines with J gene TRBJ2-5; no definite D call. CDR1 and CDR2 from the germline V gene are MNHNS and SASEGT. Trimming pared 6 bases from V and 2 bases from J, leaving 10 bases between. This CDR3 has 13 residues.